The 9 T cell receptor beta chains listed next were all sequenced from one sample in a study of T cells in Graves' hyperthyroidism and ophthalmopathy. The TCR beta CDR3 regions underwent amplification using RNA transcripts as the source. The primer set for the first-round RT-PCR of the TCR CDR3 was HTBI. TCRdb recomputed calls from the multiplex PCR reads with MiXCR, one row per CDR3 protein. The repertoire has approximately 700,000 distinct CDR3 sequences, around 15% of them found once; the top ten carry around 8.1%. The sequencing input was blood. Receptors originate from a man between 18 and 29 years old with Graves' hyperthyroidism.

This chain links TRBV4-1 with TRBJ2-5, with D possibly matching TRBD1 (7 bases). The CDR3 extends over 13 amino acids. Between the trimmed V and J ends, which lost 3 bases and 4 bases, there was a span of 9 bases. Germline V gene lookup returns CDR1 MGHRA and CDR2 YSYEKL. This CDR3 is CASSHQGGETQYF. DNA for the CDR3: TGCGCCAGCAGCCACCAGGGGGGAGAGACCCAGTACTTC.

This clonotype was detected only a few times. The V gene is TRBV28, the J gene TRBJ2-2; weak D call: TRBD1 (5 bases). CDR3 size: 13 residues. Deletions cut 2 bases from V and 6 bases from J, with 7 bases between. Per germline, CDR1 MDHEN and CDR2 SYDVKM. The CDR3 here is CASSLRQPGELFF. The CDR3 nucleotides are TGTGCCAGCAGTTTAAGACAGCCCGGGGAGCTGTTTTTT.

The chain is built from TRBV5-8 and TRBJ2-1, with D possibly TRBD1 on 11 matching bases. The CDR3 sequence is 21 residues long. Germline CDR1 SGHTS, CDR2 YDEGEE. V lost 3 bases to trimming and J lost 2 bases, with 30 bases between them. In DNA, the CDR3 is TGTGCCAGCAGCTCGCTCCCGGGACAGGGGGATAGCGGGGGGACCTACAATGAGCAGTTCTTC. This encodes CASSSLPGQGDSGGTYNEQFF. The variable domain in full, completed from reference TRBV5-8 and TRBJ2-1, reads EAGVTQSPTHLIKTRGQQATLRCSPISGHTSVYWYQQALGLGLQFLLWYDEGEERNRGNFPPRFSGRQFPNYSSELNVNALELEDSALYLCASSSLPGQGDSGGTYNEQFFGPGTRLTVL.

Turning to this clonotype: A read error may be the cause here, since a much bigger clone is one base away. The CDR3 DNA follows: TGTACCAGCAGTTTAGGGACAGGGCTAACTAACTATGGCTACACCTTC. It translates to CTSSLGTGLTNYGYTF. The chain combines TRBV12-3 or TRBV12-4 with TRBJ1-2; TRBD1 matches at 9 bases. This CDR3 spans 16 amino acids.

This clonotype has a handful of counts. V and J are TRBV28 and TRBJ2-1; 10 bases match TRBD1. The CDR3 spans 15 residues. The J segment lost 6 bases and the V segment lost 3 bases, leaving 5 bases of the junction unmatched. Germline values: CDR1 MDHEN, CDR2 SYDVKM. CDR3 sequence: CASSFRDRGPNEQFF. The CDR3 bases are TGTGCCAGCAGTTTCCGGGACAGGGGCCCCAATGAGCAGTTCTTC. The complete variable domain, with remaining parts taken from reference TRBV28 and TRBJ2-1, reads DVKVTQSSRYLVKRTGEKVFLECVQDMDHENMFWYRQDPGLGLRLIYFSYDVKMKEKGDIPEGYSVSREKKERFSLILESASTNQTSMYLCASSFRDRGPNEQFFGPGTRLTVL.

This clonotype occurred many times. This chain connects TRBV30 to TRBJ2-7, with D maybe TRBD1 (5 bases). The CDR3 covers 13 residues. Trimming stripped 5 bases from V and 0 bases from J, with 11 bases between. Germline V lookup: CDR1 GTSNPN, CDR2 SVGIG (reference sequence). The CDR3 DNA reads TGTGCCTGGTCCCTCAGGGCCTCCTACGAGCAGTACTTC. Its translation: CAWSLRASYEQYF.

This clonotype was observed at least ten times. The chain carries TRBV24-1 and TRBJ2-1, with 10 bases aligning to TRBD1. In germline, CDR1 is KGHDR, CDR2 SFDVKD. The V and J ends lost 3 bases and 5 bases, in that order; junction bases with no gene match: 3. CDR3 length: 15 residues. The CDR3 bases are TGTGCCACCAGTGATCCCGGACAGGGGGACAATGAGCAGTTCTTC. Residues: CATSDPGQGDNEQFF.

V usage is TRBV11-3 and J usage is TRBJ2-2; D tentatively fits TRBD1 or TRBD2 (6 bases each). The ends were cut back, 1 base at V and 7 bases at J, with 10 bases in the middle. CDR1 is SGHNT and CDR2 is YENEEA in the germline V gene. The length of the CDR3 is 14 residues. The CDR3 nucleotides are TGTGCCAGCAGCTTAGTGGGGGGCGGCGGGGAGCTGTTTTTT. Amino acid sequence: CASSLVGGGGELFF.

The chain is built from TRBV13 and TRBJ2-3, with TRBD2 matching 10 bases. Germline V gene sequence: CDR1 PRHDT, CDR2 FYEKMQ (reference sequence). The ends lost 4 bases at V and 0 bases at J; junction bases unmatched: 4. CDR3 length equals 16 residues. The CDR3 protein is CASSSPTSGSTDTQYF. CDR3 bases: TGTGCCAGCAGCTCCCCGACTAGCGGGAGCACAGATACGCAGTATTTT.